This record concerns one T cell receptor beta chain sequence. The source of the sample is a study of OX40 agonist ivuxolimab in advanced cancers. CDR1 SGHRS and CDR2 YFSETQ come from the germline V gene. This CDR3 region has 14 residues. The J segment lost 10 bases and the V segment lost 0 bases, leaving 5 bases of the junction unmatched. Clones were read by immunoSEQ multiplex PCR, and TCRdb kept only the in-frame ones, dropping some. The sample contains about 84,000 clones, about 92% of which appear only once. This clonotype was obtained from an adult with an advanced solid tumor such as melanoma, head and neck, liver or kidney cancer. The material was CD4+ or CD8+ T cells sorted from blood, obtained in a trial of the OX40 agonist ivuxolimab. The chain links TRBV5-1 to TRBJ2-1, with TRBD2 identical over 9 bases. The CDR3 spells CASSLGGRAEEQFF. For the CDR3, the DNA is TGCGCCAGCAGCTTGGGCGGGAGGGCCGAGGAGCAGTTCTTC.